These T cell receptor beta chains were read from a single sample in a study of T cell responses to AZD1222 COVID-19 vaccine. Data came from immunoSEQ multiplex PCR; TCRdb stores just in-frame clones and leaves some out. The sample carries some 110,000 clones, 80% to 85% recorded once. This specimen was peripheral blood, taken on day 0 of AZD1222 vaccination. The receptor set was obtained from an adult in good health. Both conserved end residues are part of each CDR3. A D gene is named only where the DNA matches it firmly. Some rows have no size entry. The others give once, few or many, or a class for an expanded clone.

d_call: .
clone_size: .
j_call: TRBJ2-1
v_call: TRBV5-4
cdr3_aa: CASSLDTLRSEQFF
cdr3_nt: TGTGCCAGCAGCTTGGATACCTTACGGAGTGAGCAGTTCTTC

d_call: TRBD1
clone_size: .
j_call: TRBJ1-2
v_call: TRBV6-5
cdr3_aa: CASSYGQGSNYGYTF
cdr3_nt: TGTGCCAGCAGTTACGGACAGGGGAGTAACTATGGCTACACCTTC

d_call: TRBD1
clone_size: .
j_call: TRBJ1-4
v_call: TRBV5-1
cdr3_aa: CASSSSGQGNEKLFF
cdr3_nt: TGCGCCAGCAGCTCTTCGGGACAGGGGAATGAAAAACTGTTTTTT

d_call: TRBD2
clone_size: .
j_call: TRBJ2-7
v_call: TRBV6-5
cdr3_aa: CASTRAGSYEQYF
cdr3_nt: TGTGCCAGCACCAGAGCGGGGTCCTACGAGCAGTACTTC

d_call: .
clone_size: .
j_call: TRBJ2-2
v_call: TRBV28
cdr3_aa: CASSNQGQVGAGELFF
cdr3_nt: TGTGCCAGCAGTAACCAGGGGCAGGTGGGGGCCGGGGAGCTGTTTTTT

d_call: .
clone_size: once
j_call: TRBJ2-5
v_call: TRBV10-3
cdr3_aa: CAISESTLQGETQYF
cdr3_nt: TGTGCCATCAGTGAGTCGACTTTACAGGGAGAGACCCAGTACTTC

d_call: .
clone_size: .
j_call: TRBJ2-7
v_call: TRBV12-3/TRBV12-4
cdr3_aa: CASSLGRVDEQYF
cdr3_nt: TGTGCCAGCAGTTTAGGAAGGGTAGACGAGCAGTACTTC

d_call: TRBD1
clone_size: .
j_call: TRBJ1-2
v_call: TRBV24-1
cdr3_aa: CATSDSRQGWYGYTF
cdr3_nt: TGTGCCACCAGTGATTCTCGACAGGGGTGGTATGGCTACACCTTC

d_call: TRBD1
clone_size: .
j_call: TRBJ1-6
v_call: TRBV9
cdr3_aa: CASRRDSNSPLHF
cdr3_nt: TGTGCCAGCAGAAGGGACAGCAATTCACCCCTCCACTTT

d_call: TRBD1
clone_size: .
j_call: TRBJ2-2
v_call: TRBV6-6
cdr3_aa: CASSRRLTGTAITGELFF
cdr3_nt: TGTGCCAGCAGTCGAAGGTTGACCGGGACAGCGATAACCGGGGAGCTGTTTTTT

d_call: .
clone_size: .
j_call: TRBJ1-4
v_call: TRBV7-8
cdr3_aa: CASSLGTLGFGEKLFF
cdr3_nt: TGTGCCAGCAGCTTAGGGACCCTGGGGTTTGGTGAAAAACTGTTTTTT

d_call: .
clone_size: .
j_call: TRBJ2-5
v_call: TRBV7-9
cdr3_aa: CASSTETQYF
cdr3_nt: TGTGCCAGCAGCACGGAGACCCAGTACTTC

d_call: TRBD1
clone_size: .
j_call: TRBJ1-2
v_call: TRBV28
cdr3_aa: CASSFPGTAVGYTF
cdr3_nt: TGTGCCAGCAGTTTTCCCGGGACAGCCGTTGGCTACACCTTC

d_call: .
clone_size: .
j_call: TRBJ2-5
v_call: TRBV7-9
cdr3_aa: CASSPEARKETQYF
cdr3_nt: TGTGCCAGCAGCCCCGAGGCGCGAAAAGAGACCCAGTACTTC